These 14 T cell receptor beta chains originate from one sample sequenced in a study of T cell changes during pregnancy in multiple sclerosis. This table comes from immunoSEQ multiplex PCR, and its TCRdb copy is limited to in-frame clones, with some not included. The sample holds around 68,000 clones, 90% to 95% seen once. This sample comprised peripheral blood, obtained in the third trimester of pregnancy. The receptors were sampled from a female donor in good health, enrolled as a control in a pregnancy study.

The chain links TRBV5-1 to TRBJ2-7, with a weak D call TRBD2 (6 bases). Germline V gene sequence: CDR1 SGHRS, CDR2 YFSETQ. V gave up 0 bases and J gave up 5 bases, with 12 bases separating them. The CDR3 spans 14 residues. The CDR3 DNA follows: TGCGCCAGCAGCTTGGACGGCGGGGAAGACGAGCAGTACTTC. As protein: CASSLDGGEDEQYF.

This clone was counted a single time. The chain recombines TRBV5-1 with TRBJ2-2; 10 bases are shared with TRBD2. V trimming: 4 bases; J trimming: 5 bases; junction bases outside the gene matches: 11. The CDR3 sequence is 17 residues long. Germline CDR1 is SGHRS and CDR2 is YFSETQ. The CDR3 DNA follows: TGCGCCAGCAGCCCCAAAGCGGGGGGGCCGGGGACCGGGGAGCTGTTTTTT. Its protein is CASSPKAGGPGTGELFF.

This clone was counted a few times. V is TRBV9 and J is TRBJ2-2; 8 bases align to TRBD2. The CDR3 has 15 amino acids. Germline V CDR1 and CDR2: SGDLS, YYNGEE. With 0 bases clipped from V and 7 bases from J, the junction kept 5 bases outside the gene matches. DNA for the CDR3: TGTGCCAGCAGCGTAGGGACTAGCCGAGGCGGGGAGCTGTTTTTT. Translated, it gives CASSVGTSRGGELFF.

CDR3 sequence (DNA): TGTGCCAGCAGTGAACCGGGGGAGAACTATGGCTACACCTTC. As protein: CASSEPGENYGYTF. This chain connects TRBV25-1 to TRBJ1-2; TRBD1 might be the D (5 bases). The CDR3 length is 14 residues. Deletions cut 2 bases from V and 2 bases from J, with 9 bases between. Germline V CDR1 and CDR2: MGHDK, SYGVNS.

J is TRBJ2-3 and V is TRBV7-8, with unresolved D. The V gene lost 6 bases and the J gene lost 0 bases, with 13 bases spanning the gap. The CDR3 totals 15 residues. The germline V gene has CDR1 SGHVS and CDR2 FQNEAQ. This CDR3 is CASRLTVLSTDTQYF. The CDR3 DNA follows: TGTGCCAGCAGACTAACGGTCCTTAGCACAGATACGCAGTATTTT. Complete variable domain (other parts from reference TRBV7-8 and TRBJ2-3): GAGVSQSPRYKVAKRGQDVALRCDPISGHVSLFWYQQALGQGPEFLTYFQNEAQLDKSGLPSDRFFAERPEGSVSTLKIQRTQQEDSAVYLCASRLTVLSTDTQYFGPGTRLTVL.

The gene calls are TRBV4-2 and TRBJ2-7; 8 nucleotides line up with TRBD2. V shed 0 bases, J shed 4 bases, and the junction held 2 bases outside the gene matches. The V gene's germline CDR1 is LGHNA and CDR2 YNFKEQ. This CDR3 region has 14 residues. In DNA, the CDR3 is TGTGCCAGCAGCCAAGAGCGACTAGCGTACGAGCAGTACTTC. This translates into CASSQERLAYEQYF.

The chain uses TRBV5-5 and TRBJ2-7; D not resolved. The CDR3 sequence is 12 residues long. V lost 2 bases to trimming and J lost 3 bases, with 6 bases between them. In germline, CDR1 is SGHKS, CDR2 YYEKEE (reference sequence). CDR3 sequence reads: CASSFNGYEQYF. The CDR3 nucleotides are TGTGCCAGCAGCTTTAACGGCTACGAGCAGTACTTC.

The genes are TRBV10-3 and TRBJ2-3, with TRBD1 matching over 7 bases. Per germline, CDR1 ENHRY and CDR2 SYGVKD. The CDR3 length is 14 residues. The trim removed 9 bases at V and 2 bases at J, leaving 8 bases unmatched. CDR3 sequence reads: CAITTGPLTDTQYF. The CDR3 coding sequence is TGTGCCATTACGACAGGGCCACTCACAGATACGCAGTATTTT.

The chain has TRBV6-7 and TRBJ1-3; D remains unclear. TRBV6-7 is recorded as an ORF, its role being uncertain. The CDR3 length is 22 residues. V lost 2 bases and J lost 0, with 29 bases in between. The CDR3 is CASSYAHPSVAERTTSGNTIYF. The CDR3 DNA reads TGTGCCAGCAGTTACGCTCATCCAAGCGTAGCAGAGCGAACAACCTCTGGAAACACCATATATTTT.

V usage is TRBV7-2 and J usage is TRBJ2-2, with D perhaps TRBD1 (5 bases). This CDR3 is 15 amino acids long. Germline CDR1 SGHTA, CDR2 FQGNSA. With 2 bases removed from V and 1 base from J, the gap between germline ends came to 8 bases. CDR3 DNA: TGTGCCAGCAGCTTAAACAGGATGAACACCGGGGAGCTGTTTTTT. Translated, it gives CASSLNRMNTGELFF. Full variable domain (outside the CDR3, taken from reference TRBV7-2 and TRBJ2-2): GAGVSQSPSNKVTEKGKDVELRCDPISGHTALYWYRQSLGQGLEFLIYFQGNSAPDKSGLPSDRFSAERTGGSVSTLTIQRTQQEDSAVYLCASSLNRMNTGELFFGEGSRLTVL.

This clone was picked up a small number of times. The V gene is TRBV9, the J gene TRBJ2-1, with D possibly being TRBD2 (5 bases). Per the germline V gene, CDR1 is SGDLS and CDR2 is YYNGEE. Trimming cost V 0 bases and J 8 bases, with 15 bases left between them. This CDR3 contains 15 residues. The CDR3: CASSVVGNVGDEQFF. The CDR3 DNA is TGTGCCAGCAGCGTAGTGGGAAATGTGGGAGATGAGCAGTTCTTC.

The chain couples TRBV19 to TRBJ2-1, with 7 positions matching TRBD1. This CDR3 is 13 amino acids long. Germline V gene sequence: CDR1 LNHDA, CDR2 SQIVND (reference sequence). The J segment lost 6 bases and the V segment lost 4 bases, leaving 3 bases of the junction unmatched. The CDR3 sequence is CASSKQGVNEQFF. For the CDR3, the DNA is TGTGCCAGTAGTAAGCAGGGGGTCAATGAGCAGTTCTTC.

CDR3 residues: CASSLEPGSYNEQFF. The CDR3 DNA follows: TGTGCCAGCAGCTTAGAGCCGGGGAGCTACAATGAGCAGTTCTTC. The chain has TRBV7-2 and TRBJ2-1, with a weak D call TRBD2 (5 bases). The V and J ends lost 1 base and 3 bases respectively, with 10 bases between them. Germline V CDR1 and CDR2: SGHTA, FQGNSA. The CDR3 sequence is 15 residues long.

The gene calls are TRBV9 and TRBJ2-3; D perhaps matches TRBD2 (7 bases). V dropped 2 bases and J dropped 1 base, with 14 bases sitting between them. The CDR3 totals 16 residues. Per the germline V gene, CDR1 is SGDLS and CDR2 is YYNGEE. CDR3 DNA sequence: TGTGCCAGCAGCGTTTTTGGGGGGGCGGGCACAGATACGCAGTATTTT. Its translation: CASSVFGGAGTDTQYF.